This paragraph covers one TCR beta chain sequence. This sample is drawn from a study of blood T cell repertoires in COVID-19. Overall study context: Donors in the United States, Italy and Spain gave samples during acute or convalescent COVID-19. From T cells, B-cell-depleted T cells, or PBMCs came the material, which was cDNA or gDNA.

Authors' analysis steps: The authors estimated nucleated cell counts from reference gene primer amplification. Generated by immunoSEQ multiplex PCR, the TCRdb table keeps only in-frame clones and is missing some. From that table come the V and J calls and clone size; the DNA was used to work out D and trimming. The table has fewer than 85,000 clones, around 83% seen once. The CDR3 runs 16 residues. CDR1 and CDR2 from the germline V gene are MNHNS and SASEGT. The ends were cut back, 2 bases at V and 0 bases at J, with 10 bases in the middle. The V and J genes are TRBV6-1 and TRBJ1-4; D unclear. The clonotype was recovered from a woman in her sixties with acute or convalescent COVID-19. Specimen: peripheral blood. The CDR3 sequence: CASSERAGATNEKLFF. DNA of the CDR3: TGTGCCAGCAGTGAACGGGCGGGCGCAACTAATGAAAAACTGTTTTTT.